This T cell receptor (beta chain) was sequenced for a study of metastatic and nonmetastatic thyroid tumors. This clone was detected only once. MiXCR re-clonotyped the PCR reads for TCRdb. The table shows 30,000 to 40,000 clones, with 29% occurring only once. V shed 5 bases and J shed 2 bases, with 17 bases lying between them. The CDR3 sequence is 16 residues long. CDR1 LGHNA and CDR2 YSLEER come from the germline V gene. Until they underwent thyroid surgery, no patient had received any treatment. This TCR was recovered from a female donor with papillary thyroid cancer or a benign thyroid nodule (not recorded which). Some clones in this sample may be carry-over from other donors' samples. The chain couples TRBV4-3 to TRBJ2-3, with D tentatively TRBD2 (6 bases). Sequencing input: blood. CDR3 amino acids: CASSFYPGEVTDTQYF. The DNA for the CDR3 is TGCGCCAGCAGCTTTTATCCGGGGGAGGTCACAGATACGCAGTATTTT.